The 20 T cell receptor beta chains below come from one sample, sequenced in a study of CD4+ T cells in melanoma. Measured with immunoSEQ multiplex PCR; TCRdb has only the in-frame clones, and not every one. The data contain more than 9,000 clones, approximately 67% of them singletons. The source material was cells from a culture (not recorded whether cultured in vitro). All receptors come from a human donor with melanoma.

The chain combines TRBV6-1 with TRBJ2-2; possible D gene TRBD2, 5 bases. The germline V gene has CDR1 MNHNS and CDR2 SASEGT. The CDR3 spans 15 residues. The V gene lost 2 bases and the J gene lost 6 bases, with 13 bases spanning the gap. The CDR3 is CASSEPALASGELFF. The CDR3 DNA reads as TGTGCCAGCAGTGAACCCGCGCTAGCCTCCGGGGAGCTGTTTTTT.

This chain joins TRBV30 and TRBJ2-1; 9 positions match TRBD1. V was clipped by 3 bases and J by 9 bases; unmatched bases: 9. Germline V lookup: CDR1 GTSNPN, CDR2 SVGIG (reference sequence). The CDR3 runs to 14 residues. DNA for the CDR3: TGTGCCTGGAGCACAGGGGGCGATTCGGTTGAGCAGTTCTTC. Translated: CAWSTGGDSVEQFF.

CDR3 DNA: TGCGCCAGCAGCCAAGGGGGAGCGGGGGGCGGCACAGATACGCAGTATTTT. Translating gives CASSQGGAGGGTDTQYF. The genes are TRBV4-1 and TRBJ2-3; 9 bases match TRBD2. The CDR3 consists of 17 residues. J was trimmed by 1 base and V by 1 base; bases with no gene match: 6. Germline CDR1 MGHRA, CDR2 YSYEKL.

This clone has more than one count but fewer than ten. The chain combines TRBV28 with TRBJ2-7, with no clear D. Trimming shortened V by 1 base and J by 7 bases, and 11 bases separated the two germline ends. CDR3 size: 13 residues. The germline CDR1 and CDR2 sequences are MDHEN and SYDVKM. CDR3 nucleotides: TGTGCCAGCAGTTTATTCGTTCGTGGGGAGCAGTACTTC. Translating gives CASSLFVRGEQYF.

The CDR3 spells CASSLAGATDTQYF. The CDR3 bases are TGTGCCAGCAGCCTAGCGGGGGCTACAGATACGCAGTATTTT. The chain employs TRBV7-3 and TRBJ2-3; 10 bases match TRBD2. J gave up 3 bases and V 5 bases, and 2 bases lay outside the gene matches. The germline V gene encodes CDR1 SGHTA and CDR2 FQGTGA. There are 14 residues in the CDR3.

The rearrangement uses TRBV11-2 and TRBJ2-1; 9 bases line up with TRBD1. The CDR3 runs 16 residues. The germline CDR1 and CDR2 sequences are SGHAT and FQNNGV. Unmatched junction bases numbered 9, after V lost 3 bases and J lost 6 bases. CDR3 coding DNA: TGTGCCAGCAGCTTCAGTACGGGACAGGGTATCAATGAGCAGTTCTTC. This codes for CASSFSTGQGINEQFF.

This clone was seen just once. The chain joins TRBV10-2 to TRBJ1-1; no reliable D call. CDR1 is WSHSY and CDR2 is SAAADI in the germline V gene. With 1 base removed from V and 0 bases from J, the gap between germline ends came to 6 bases. The CDR3 extends over 14 amino acids. The CDR3 sequence is CASSEWDLNTEAFF. The CDR3 DNA reads as TGCGCCAGCAGTGAGTGGGATTTGAACACTGAAGCTTTCTTT.

This chain links TRBV30 with TRBJ1-5; D gene uncertain. There are 13 residues in the CDR3. CDR1 is GTSNPN, CDR2 SVGIG, per germline (reference sequence). The germline V and J ends were trimmed by 2 bases and 4 bases, with 9 bases remaining between them. The CDR3, as DNA: TGTGCCTGGAGTTTTCGGGAGAATCAGCCCCAGCATTTT. Its translation is CAWSFRENQPQHF.

The chain links TRBV9 to TRBJ1-3; D unresolved. Deletions cut 5 bases from V and 1 base from J, with 10 bases between. There are 14 residues in the CDR3. CDR1 SGDLS and CDR2 YYNGEE come from the germline V gene. CDR3 amino acids: CASSPSTSGNTIYF. The CDR3 coding sequence is TGTGCCAGCAGTCCCTCAACTTCTGGAAACACCATATATTTT.

The chain joins TRBV6-5 to TRBJ2-3; tentatively, D is TRBD2 (5 bases). The CDR3 is 14 amino acids. From germline, CDR1 is MNHEY and CDR2 SVGAGI. V lost 7 bases and J lost 2, with 13 bases in between. The CDR3: CASTIDYTTDTQYF. CDR3 nucleotides: TGTGCCAGCACCATCGACTATACCACAGATACGCAGTATTTT.

This chain uses TRBV7-9 with TRBJ1-3; no reliable D call. The CDR3 length is 15 residues. Germline CDR1 reads SEHNR; CDR2 reads FQNEAQ (reference sequence). V shed 5 bases and J shed 2 bases, with 13 bases lying between them. The CDR3 DNA is TGTGCCAGCAGCCCCGGTATCGAGGCTGGAAACACCATATATTTT. This translates into CASSPGIEAGNTIYF.

V and J are TRBV7-3 and TRBJ2-5; 10 bases fit TRBD2. In germline, CDR1 is SGHTA, CDR2 FQGTGA. The CDR3 runs 13 residues. With V trimmed by 4 bases and J by 5 bases, 1 base remained unmatched. The chain's CDR3 is CASSSAGGETQYF. The DNA for the CDR3 is TGTGCCAGCAGCTCAGCGGGGGGGGAGACCCAGTACTTC.

The chain couples TRBV11-2 to TRBJ2-5; 7 nucleotides match TRBD1. This CDR3 region has 17 residues. CDR1 and CDR2 from the germline V gene are SGHAT and FQNNGV. V trimming: 1 base; J trimming: 1 base; junction bases outside the gene matches: 9. CDR3 nucleotides: TGTGCCAGCAGCTTAGCCGGGACAGCCGGGCCCCAAGAGACCCAGTACTTC. Its protein is CASSLAGTAGPQETQYF.

This clone was seen just once. The V call is TRBV5-1, the J call TRBJ2-2; a weak D match, TRBD2 (6 bases). This CDR3 is 13 amino acids long. V lost 5 bases and J 6 bases, leaving 11 bases between the germline ends. CDR1 and CDR2 from the germline V gene are SGHRS and YFSETQ. CDR3 in DNA: TGCGCCAGCAGGGAGGCGGGACCCGGGGAGCTGTTTTTT. Amino acids: CASREAGPGELFF.

The J gene is TRBJ1-2, the V gene TRBV19, with 7 bases aligning to TRBD1. This CDR3 spans 14 amino acids. Looked up from germline, CDR1 is LNHDA and CDR2 is SQIVND (reference sequence). The junction had 1 base not matched to a gene; V was cut back by 3 bases and J by 0 bases. Here the CDR3 reads CASSITGANYGYTF. The CDR3 coding sequence is TGTGCCAGTAGTATTACAGGGGCTAACTATGGCTACACCTTC.

The chain is built from TRBV5-4 and TRBJ2-2; 10 bases map to TRBD2. There are 16 residues in the CDR3. J was trimmed by 6 bases and V by 3 bases; bases with no gene match: 8. The germline gives CDR1 SGHNT, CDR2 YYREEE (reference sequence). This chain's CDR3 is CASSWAGAGGPGELFF. In nucleotides, the CDR3 is TGTGCCAGCAGCTGGGCAGGAGCGGGGGGGCCCGGGGAGCTGTTTTTT.

Only a few counts were recorded for this clone. V is TRBV7-9 and J is TRBJ1-2; D perhaps matches TRBD1 (6 bases). Germline V gene lookup returns CDR1 SEHNR and CDR2 FQNEAQ (reference sequence). The CDR3 loop spans 17 amino acids. Trimming cost V 4 bases and J 0 bases, with 18 bases left between them. The CDR3 loop is CASSSNRVAGTNYGYTF. As DNA, the CDR3 is TGTGCCAGCAGCTCGAACAGGGTGGCGGGAACTAACTATGGCTACACCTTC.

This clone was seen just once. The V gene is TRBV5-4, the J gene TRBJ2-3; 15 nucleotides agree with TRBD2. The CDR3 runs 20 residues. Germline V gene data show CDR1 as SGHNT and CDR2 as YYREEE (reference sequence). Losses at the gene ends were 2 bases for V and 0 bases for J; bases not matched to a gene: 10. The CDR3 here is CASSFRGRTSGGASTDTQYF. The CDR3 nucleotides are TGTGCCAGCAGCTTTCGGGGTAGGACTAGCGGGGGGGCGAGCACAGATACGCAGTATTTT.

The rearrangement links TRBV19 to TRBJ1-3; 12 bases are shared with TRBD1. CDR3 size: 16 residues. Germline V gene sequence: CDR1 LNHDA, CDR2 SQIVND (reference sequence). V lost 7 bases and J lost 1; bases outside the gene matches: 5. CDR3 DNA: TGTGCCAGTATAGGGGACAGGGGGCAATCTGGAAACACCATATATTTT. It specifies CASIGDRGQSGNTIYF.

V usage is TRBV10-3 and J usage is TRBJ2-1; D perhaps matches TRBD1 (6 bases). The germline gives CDR1 ENHRY, CDR2 SYGVKD. V was clipped by 11 bases and J by 6 bases, with 11 bases between them. The CDR3 length is 11 residues. CDR3 loop: CAVTGFNEQFF. For the CDR3, the DNA is TGTGCCGTCACAGGGTTCAATGAGCAGTTCTTC.